The clone carrying this TCR beta chain has at least ten counts. Germline V gene data show CDR1 as SGHRS and CDR2 as YFSETQ. CDR3 length equals 14 residues. V was clipped by 6 bases and J by 4 bases; unmatched bases: 7. Fresh peripheral blood, more than 8 ml of it, supplied the PBMCs. These data come from a study of T cells in Graves' hyperthyroidism and ophthalmopathy. Researchers amplified the TCR beta CDR3 regions from RNA transcripts. The HTBI primer set drove a first-round RT-PCR of the TCR CDR3. Each CDR3 protein gets one entry after TCRdb re-called the multiplex PCR reads with MiXCR. The profile shows around 570,000 distinct CDR3 sequences, about 20% of them singletons.

Sequenced material: blood. The source of this sequence is a man aged 40-49 years with Graves' ophthalmopathy. The chain joins TRBV5-1 to TRBJ2-7; 10 bases are shared with TRBD1. Here the CDR3 DNA reads TGCGCCAGCACCGCGACAGGGGGCTATTACGAGCAGTACTTC. This gives the protein CASTATGGYYEQYF.